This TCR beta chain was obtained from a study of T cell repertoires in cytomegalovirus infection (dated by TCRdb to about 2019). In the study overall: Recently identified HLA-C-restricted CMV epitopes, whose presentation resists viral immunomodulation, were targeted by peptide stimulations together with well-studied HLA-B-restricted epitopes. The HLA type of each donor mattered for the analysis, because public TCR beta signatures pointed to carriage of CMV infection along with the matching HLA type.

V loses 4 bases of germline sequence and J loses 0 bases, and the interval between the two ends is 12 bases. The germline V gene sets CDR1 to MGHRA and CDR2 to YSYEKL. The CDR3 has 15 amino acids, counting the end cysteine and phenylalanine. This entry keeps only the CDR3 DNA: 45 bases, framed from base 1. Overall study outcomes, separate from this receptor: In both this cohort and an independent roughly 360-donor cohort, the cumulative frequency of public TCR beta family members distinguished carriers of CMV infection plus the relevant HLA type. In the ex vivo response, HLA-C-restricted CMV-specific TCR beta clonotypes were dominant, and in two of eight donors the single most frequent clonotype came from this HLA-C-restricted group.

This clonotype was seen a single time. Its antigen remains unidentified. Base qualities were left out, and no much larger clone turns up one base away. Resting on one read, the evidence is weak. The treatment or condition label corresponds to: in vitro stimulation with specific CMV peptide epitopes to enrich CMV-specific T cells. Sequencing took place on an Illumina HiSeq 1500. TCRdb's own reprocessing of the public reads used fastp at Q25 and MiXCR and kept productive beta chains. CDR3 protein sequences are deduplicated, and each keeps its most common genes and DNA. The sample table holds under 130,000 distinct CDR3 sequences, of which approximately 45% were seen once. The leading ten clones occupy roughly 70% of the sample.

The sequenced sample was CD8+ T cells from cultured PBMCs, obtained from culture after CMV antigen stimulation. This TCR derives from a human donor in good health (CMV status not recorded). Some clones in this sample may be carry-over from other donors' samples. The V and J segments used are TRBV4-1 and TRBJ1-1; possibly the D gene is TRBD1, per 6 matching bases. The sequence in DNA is TGCGCCAGCAGCCTTCATGGACAGATGAACACTGAAGCTTTCTTT. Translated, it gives CASSLHGQMNTEAFF.